Each of the 20 T cell receptor beta chains below was sequenced from the same sample in a study of OX40 agonist ivuxolimab in advanced cancers. TCRdb keeps only in-frame clones here, not all; method: immunoSEQ multiplex PCR. The sample gives about 70,000 clones, approximately 78% of which show up once; less than 7.5% is in the top ten. Sequencing used CD4+ or CD8+ T cells sorted from blood, obtained in a trial of the OX40 agonist ivuxolimab. All receptors derive from an adult with an advanced solid tumor such as melanoma, head and neck, liver or kidney cancer.

The rearrangement uses TRBV2 and TRBJ2-7, with D perhaps TRBD1 or TRBD2 (5 bases each). Trimming took 7 bases from V and 1 from J, leaving 17 bases between them. Germline V gene lookup returns CDR1 SNHLY and CDR2 FYNNEI. There are 15 residues in the CDR3. The CDR3 nucleotides read TGTGCCAGCACCCCACGAGGGGAGAGGTCCTACGAGCAGTACTTC. Amino acids: CASTPRGERSYEQYF.

This chain connects TRBV28 to TRBJ1-2; TRBD1 aligns across 8 bases. Per the germline V gene, CDR1 is MDHEN and CDR2 is SYDVKM. This CDR3 comprises 15 residues. The junction had 2 bases not matched to a gene; V was cut back by 2 bases and J by 0 bases. DNA of the CDR3: TGTGCCAGCAGTTTAAGGACAGGGTCTAACTATGGCTACACCTTC. Residues: CASSLRTGSNYGYTF.

This chain uses TRBV5-1 with TRBJ1-1; 10 nucleotides line up with TRBD1. With V trimmed by 5 bases and J by 10 bases, 14 bases remained unmatched. This CDR3 has 15 residues. Germline CDR1 SGHRS, CDR2 YFSETQ. The CDR3 is CASRRTGGAEDRAFF. For the CDR3, the DNA is TGCGCCAGCAGACGGACAGGGGGTGCCGAGGATAGAGCTTTCTTT.

This sequence joins TRBV2 and TRBJ2-2; TRBD2 agrees at 12 bases. CDR3 length equals 17 residues. Trimming took 6 bases from V and 7 from J; bases not matched to a gene: 12. Per germline, CDR1 SNHLY and CDR2 FYNNEI. The CDR3: CASSPSSGGAEVGELFF. Written as DNA, the CDR3 is TGTGCCAGCAGCCCCTCTAGCGGGGGGGCCGAGGTCGGGGAGCTGTTTTTT.

The rearrangement joins TRBV19 to TRBJ1-5, with unresolved D. The CDR3 sequence is 14 residues long. Trimming pared 7 bases from V and 4 bases from J, leaving 14 bases between. Germline lookup yields CDR1 LNHDA and CDR2 SQIVND (reference sequence). In nucleotides, the CDR3 is TGTGCCAGTAAGGTCGCAAGATCAAATCAGCCCCAGCATTTT. Translating gives CASKVARSNQPQHF.

The rearrangement links TRBV19 to TRBJ2-1, with D perhaps TRBD2 (5 bases). V lost 5 bases and J lost 3, with 11 bases in between. This CDR3 has 14 amino acids. The germline V gene has CDR1 LNHDA and CDR2 SQIVND (reference sequence). For the CDR3, the DNA is TGTGCCAGTAGTCCAAACCGGGACTACAATGAGCAGTTCTTC. Residues: CASSPNRDYNEQFF.

The chain couples TRBV6-1 to TRBJ2-3; perhaps TRBD1 as D (5 bases). CDR3 length: 14 amino acids. The ends were cut back, 7 bases at V and 3 bases at J, with 14 bases in the middle. Germline assignment: CDR1 MNHNS and CDR2 SASEGT. CDR3 sequence reads: CASILGPGTDTQYF. The DNA for the CDR3 is TGTGCCAGCATTTTAGGGCCAGGGACAGATACGCAGTATTTT.

This clone has only a few counts. The rearrangement uses TRBV2 and TRBJ2-3; perhaps TRBD1 as D (5 bases). V lost 5 bases, J lost 6 bases, and 15 bases lay in between. CDR3 length: 14 residues. Germline V gene sequence: CDR1 SNHLY, CDR2 FYNNEI. CDR3 loop: CASSSIAGSDTQYF. CDR3 sequence (DNA): TGTGCCAGCAGTTCTATAGCAGGGTCGGATACGCAGTATTTT.

V and J are TRBV11-2 and TRBJ1-1; D gene ambiguous. This CDR3 is built from 13 residues. The germline V gene encodes CDR1 SGHAT and CDR2 FQNNGV. V lost 5 bases and J lost 7, with 14 bases in between. CDR3 bases: TGTGCCAGCAGCCTCGGGGTAACCAGTGAAGCTTTCTTT. Protein product: CASSLGVTSEAFF.

The count of this clone is one. The rearrangement links TRBV2 to TRBJ2-4, with 10 positions matching TRBD1. V dropped 5 bases and J dropped 6; count of bases not matched to a gene: 4. Looked up from germline, CDR1 is SNHLY and CDR2 is FYNNEI. The CDR3 runs to 14 residues. CDR3 residues: CASSSGQGVNIQYF. CDR3 DNA sequence: TGTGCCAGCAGTTCTGGACAGGGGGTAAACATTCAGTACTTC.

The chain couples TRBV23-1 to TRBJ1-2, with 8 bases fitting TRBD1. TRBV23-1 is labeled an ORF, and its function is uncertain. This CDR3 region has 14 residues. The V segment lost 5 bases and the J segment 4 bases; nucleotides outside the gene matches: 6. CDR3 amino acids: CASSRTGSCYGYTF. Here the CDR3 DNA reads TGCGCCAGCAGTAGGACAGGGAGCTGCTATGGCTACACCTTC.

The chain has TRBV9 and TRBJ2-5; 8 nucleotides align to TRBD2. V dropped 4 bases and J dropped 1; count of bases not matched to a gene: 6. CDR1 and CDR2 (germline): SGDLS, YYNGEE. CDR3 size: 15 residues. The CDR3 here is CASSSSGSGQETQYF. CDR3 DNA: TGTGCCAGCAGCTCCAGCGGGAGTGGCCAAGAGACCCAGTACTTC.

The table lists this clone with a count of one. CDR3 coding DNA: TGTGCCAGCAGCTTATGGTCCGGGGATGAAAAACTGTTTTTT. Protein product: CASSLWSGDEKLFF. The gene calls are TRBV7-8 and TRBJ1-4, with D uncertain. CDR1 and CDR2 (germline): SGHVS, FQNEAQ. This CDR3 is built from 14 residues. The ends were cut back, 2 bases at V and 6 bases at J, with 10 bases in the middle. Filled out from reference TRBV7-8 and TRBJ1-4, the complete variable domain reads GAGVSQSPRYKVAKRGQDVALRCDPISGHVSLFWYQQALGQGPEFLTYFQNEAQLDKSGLPSDRFFAERPEGSVSTLKIQRTQQEDSAVYLCASSLWSGDEKLFFGSGTQLSVL.

The genes are TRBV20-1 and TRBJ2-1; TRBD2 matches 12 bases. The CDR3 is made up of 11 amino acids. CDR1 DFQATT and CDR2 SNEGSKA come from the germline V gene (reference sequence). CDR3 loop: CRGASGGDEFF. The DNA for the CDR3 is TGCAGGGGGGCTAGCGGGGGGGACGAGTTCTTC.

The V call is TRBV10-2, the J call TRBJ1-5; no clear D. V was pared by 6 bases and J by 4 bases, with 13 bases between. The germline gives CDR1 WSHSY, CDR2 SAAADI. The CDR3 totals 14 residues. CDR3 protein: CASRTIEVNQPQHF. CDR3 DNA: TGCGCCAGCAGAACTATAGAGGTGAATCAGCCCCAGCATTTT.

The chain links TRBV5-4 to TRBJ2-3; 11 bases agree with TRBD2. CDR1 and CDR2 from the germline V gene are SGHNT and YYREEE (reference sequence). The CDR3 is made up of 16 amino acids. V was pared by 3 bases and J by 4 bases, with 7 bases of the junction left unmatched. The CDR3 is CASSSLAGGSSDTQYF. DNA for the CDR3: TGTGCCAGCAGCTCCCTAGCGGGGGGTAGCTCAGATACGCAGTATTTT.

The rearrangement uses TRBV28 and TRBJ1-4; D unresolved. V was cut by 2 bases and J by 0 bases, with 7 bases left in between. Germline assignment: CDR1 MDHEN and CDR2 SYDVKM. The CDR3 runs 15 residues. CDR3 sequence: CASSLEPATNEKLFF. The CDR3 DNA sequence: TGTGCCAGCAGTTTAGAGCCAGCAACTAATGAAAAACTGTTTTTT.

The table lists this clone with a count of one. This chain connects TRBV7-3 to TRBJ2-1; 7 bases agree with TRBD1. CDR3 length: 15 amino acids. Germline CDR1 is SGHTA and CDR2 is FQGTGA. V lost 5 bases to trimming and J lost 5 bases; unmatched junction nucleotides: 9. DNA for the CDR3: TGTGCCAGCAGCCGCCGGACAGGTGGGGACAATGAGCAGTTCTTC. This codes for CASSRRTGGDNEQFF. The whole variable domain, remainder taken from reference TRBV7-3 and TRBJ2-1, is GAGVSQTPSNKVTEKGKYVELRCDPISGHTALYWYRQSLGQGPEFLIYFQGTGAADDSGLPNDRFFAVRPEGSVSTLKIQRTERGDSAVYLCASSRRTGGDNEQFFGPGTRLTVL.

The chain recombines TRBV28 with TRBJ2-7; D is perhaps TRBD1 (5 bases). This CDR3 region has 16 residues. CDR1 is MDHEN and CDR2 is SYDVKM in the germline V gene. Trimming removed 6 bases from V and 3 bases from J, with 21 bases in between. The chain's CDR3 is CASRVNLGVFGYEQYF. The CDR3 DNA reads TGTGCCAGCAGGGTAAACCTAGGGGTCTTCGGCTACGAGCAGTACTTC.

This clone has just a few counts. This chain connects TRBV7-8 to TRBJ2-3; 14 bases map to TRBD2. There are 15 residues in the CDR3. The trim removed 5 bases at V and 7 bases at J, leaving 5 bases unmatched. Germline assignment: CDR1 SGHVS and CDR2 FQNEAQ. The DNA for the CDR3 is TGTGCCAGCAGCCTCGGGACTAGCGGGGGAAATACGCAGTATTTT. Translation gives CASSLGTSGGNTQYF. Full variable domain (remainder filled in from reference TRBV7-8 and TRBJ2-3): GAGVSQSPRYKVAKRGQDVALRCDPISGHVSLFWYQQALGQGPEFLTYFQNEAQLDKSGLPSDRFFAERPEGSVSTLKIQRTQQEDSAVYLCASSLGTSGGNTQYFGPGTRLTVL.